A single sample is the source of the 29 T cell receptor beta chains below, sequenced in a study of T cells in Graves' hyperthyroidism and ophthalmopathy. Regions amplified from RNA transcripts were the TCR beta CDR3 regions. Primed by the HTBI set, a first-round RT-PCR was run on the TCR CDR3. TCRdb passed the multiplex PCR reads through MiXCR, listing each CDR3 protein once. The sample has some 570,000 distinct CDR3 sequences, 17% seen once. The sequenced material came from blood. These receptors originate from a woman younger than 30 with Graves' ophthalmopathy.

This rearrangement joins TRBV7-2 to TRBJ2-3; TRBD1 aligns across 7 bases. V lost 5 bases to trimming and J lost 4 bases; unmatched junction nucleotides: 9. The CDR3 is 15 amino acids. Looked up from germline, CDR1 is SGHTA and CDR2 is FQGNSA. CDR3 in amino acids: CASSREGAGSDTQYF. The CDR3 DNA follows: TGTGCCAGCAGCCGAGAGGGGGCCGGGTCAGATACGCAGTATTTT.

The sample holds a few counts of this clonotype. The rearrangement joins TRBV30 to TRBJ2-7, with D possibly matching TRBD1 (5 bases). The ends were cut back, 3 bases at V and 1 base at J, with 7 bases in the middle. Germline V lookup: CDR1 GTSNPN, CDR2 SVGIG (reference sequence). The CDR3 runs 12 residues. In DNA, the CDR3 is TGTGCCTGGAGGTCAGGGTCCTACGAGCAGTACTTC. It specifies CAWRSGSYEQYF.

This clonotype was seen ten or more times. CDR3 protein: CSARVQGNQPQHF. CDR3 sequence (DNA): TGCAGTGCTAGAGTCCAGGGCAATCAGCCCCAGCATTTT. The chain has TRBV20-1 and TRBJ1-5; D gene ambiguous. CDR3 length: 13 amino acids. The V and J ends lost 1 base and 2 bases respectively, with 6 bases between them. From germline, CDR1 is DFQATT and CDR2 SNEGSKA (reference sequence).

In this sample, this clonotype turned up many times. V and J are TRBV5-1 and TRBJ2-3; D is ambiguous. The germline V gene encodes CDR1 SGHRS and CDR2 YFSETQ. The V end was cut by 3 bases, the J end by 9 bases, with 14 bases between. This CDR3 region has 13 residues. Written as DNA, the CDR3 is TGCGCCAGCAGCTCCAACGGGCAGTACACGCAGTATTTT. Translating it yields CASSSNGQYTQYF.

The CDR3 loop is CASSHTSGGSASTDTQYF. CDR3 sequence (DNA): TGTGCCAGCAGCCACACTAGCGGGGGGAGCGCAAGCACAGATACGCAGTATTTT. The genes are TRBV4-2 and TRBJ2-3; 12 positions agree with TRBD2. This CDR3 comprises 18 residues. V trimming: 3 bases; J trimming: 0 bases; junction bases outside the gene matches: 7. Germline CDR1 reads LGHNA; CDR2 reads YNFKEQ.

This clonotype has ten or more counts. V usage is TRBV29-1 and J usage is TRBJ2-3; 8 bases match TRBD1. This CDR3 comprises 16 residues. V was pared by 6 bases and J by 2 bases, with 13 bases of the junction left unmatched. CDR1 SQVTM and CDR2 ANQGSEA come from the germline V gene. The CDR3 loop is CSVEGRTGGYTDTQYF. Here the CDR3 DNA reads TGCAGCGTCGAGGGAAGAACAGGGGGTTACACAGATACGCAGTATTTT.

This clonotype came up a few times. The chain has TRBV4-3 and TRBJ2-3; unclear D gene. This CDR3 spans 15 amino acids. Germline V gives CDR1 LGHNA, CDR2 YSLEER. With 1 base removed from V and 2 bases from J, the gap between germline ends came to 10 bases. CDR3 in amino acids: CASSQAWQLTDTQYF. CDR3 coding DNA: TGCGCCAGCAGCCAAGCCTGGCAGCTCACAGATACGCAGTATTTT.

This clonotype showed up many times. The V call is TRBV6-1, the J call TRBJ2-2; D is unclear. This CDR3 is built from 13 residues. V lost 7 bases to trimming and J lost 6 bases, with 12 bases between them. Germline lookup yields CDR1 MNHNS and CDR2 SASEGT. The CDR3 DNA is TGTGCCAGCACTCCTCTAGGCGCCGGGGAGCTGTTTTTT. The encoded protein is CASTPLGAGELFF.

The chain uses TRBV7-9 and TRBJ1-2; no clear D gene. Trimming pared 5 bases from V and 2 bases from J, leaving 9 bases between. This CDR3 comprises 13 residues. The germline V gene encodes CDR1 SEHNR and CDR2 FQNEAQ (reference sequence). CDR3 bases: TGTGCCAGCAGCAAGCGGGAGAACTATGGCTACACCTTC. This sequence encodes CASSKRENYGYTF.

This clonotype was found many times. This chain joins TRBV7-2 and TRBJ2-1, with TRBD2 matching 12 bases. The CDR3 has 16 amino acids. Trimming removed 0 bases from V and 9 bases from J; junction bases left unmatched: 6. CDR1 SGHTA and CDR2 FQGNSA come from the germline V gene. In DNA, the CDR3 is TGTGCCAGCAGCTTAGCCCGACTAGCGGGAGTATCTGAGCAGTTCTTC. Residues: CASSLARLAGVSEQFF.

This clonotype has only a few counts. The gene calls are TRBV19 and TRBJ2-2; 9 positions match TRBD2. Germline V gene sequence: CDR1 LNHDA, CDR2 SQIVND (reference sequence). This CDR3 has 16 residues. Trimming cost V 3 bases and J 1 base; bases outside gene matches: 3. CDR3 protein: CASSISGGLNTGELFF. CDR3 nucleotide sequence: TGTGCCAGTAGTATTAGCGGGGGCCTGAACACCGGGGAGCTGTTTTTT.

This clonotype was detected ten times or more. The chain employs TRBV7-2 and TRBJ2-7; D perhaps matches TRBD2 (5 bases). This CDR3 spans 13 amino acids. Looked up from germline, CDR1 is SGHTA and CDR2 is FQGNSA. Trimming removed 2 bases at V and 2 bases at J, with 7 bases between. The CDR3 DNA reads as TGTGCCAGCAGCTTAATGGAGGCCTACGAGCAGTACTTC. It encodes CASSLMEAYEQYF. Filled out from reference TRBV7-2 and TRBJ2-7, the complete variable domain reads GAGVSQSPSNKVTEKGKDVELRCDPISGHTALYWYRQSLGQGLEFLIYFQGNSAPDKSGLPSDRFSAERTGGSVSTLTIQRTQQEDSAVYLCASSLMEAYEQYFGPGTRLTVT.

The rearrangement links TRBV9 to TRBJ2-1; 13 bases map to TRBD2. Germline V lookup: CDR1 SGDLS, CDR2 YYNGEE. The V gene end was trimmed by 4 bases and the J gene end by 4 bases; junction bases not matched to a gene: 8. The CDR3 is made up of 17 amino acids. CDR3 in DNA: TGTGCCAGCAGCCCTCGACTAGCGGGAGGTTCGTACAATGAGCAGTTCTTC. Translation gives CASSPRLAGGSYNEQFF.

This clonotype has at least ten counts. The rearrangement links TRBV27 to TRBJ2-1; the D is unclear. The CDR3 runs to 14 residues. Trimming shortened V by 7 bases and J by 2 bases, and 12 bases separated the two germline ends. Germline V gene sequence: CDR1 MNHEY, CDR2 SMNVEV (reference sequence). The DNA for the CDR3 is TGTGCCAGCAATACACGGCGGACCTACAATGAGCAGTTCTTC. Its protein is CASNTRRTYNEQFF.

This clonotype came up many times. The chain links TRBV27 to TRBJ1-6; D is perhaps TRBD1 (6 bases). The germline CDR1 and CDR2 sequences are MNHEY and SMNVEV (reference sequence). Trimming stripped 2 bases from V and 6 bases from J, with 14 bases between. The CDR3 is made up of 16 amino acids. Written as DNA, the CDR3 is TGTGCCAGCAGTTTAAGGGGGGGAGTCGTTAATTCACCCCTCCACTTT. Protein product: CASSLRGGVVNSPLHF.

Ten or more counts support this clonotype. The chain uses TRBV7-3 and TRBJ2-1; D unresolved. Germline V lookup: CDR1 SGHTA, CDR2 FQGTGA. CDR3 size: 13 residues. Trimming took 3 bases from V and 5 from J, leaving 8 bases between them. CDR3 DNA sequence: TGTGCCAGCAGCTTCCCTCCCAACAATGAGCAGTTCTTC. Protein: CASSFPPNNEQFF.

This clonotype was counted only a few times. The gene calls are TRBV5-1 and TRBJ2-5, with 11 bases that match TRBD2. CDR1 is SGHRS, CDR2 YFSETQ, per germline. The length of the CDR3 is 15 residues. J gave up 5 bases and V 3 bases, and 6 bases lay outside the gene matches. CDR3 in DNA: TGCGCCAGCAGCTGGGGACTAGCGGAAGAGGAGACCCAGTACTTC. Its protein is CASSWGLAEEETQYF. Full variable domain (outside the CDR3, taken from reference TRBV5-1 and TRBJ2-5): KAGVTQTPRYLIKTRGQQVTLSCSPISGHRSVSWYQQTPGQGLQFLFEYFSETQRNKGNFPGRFSGRQFSNSRSEMNVSTLELGDSALYLCASSWGLAEEETQYFGPGTRLLVL.

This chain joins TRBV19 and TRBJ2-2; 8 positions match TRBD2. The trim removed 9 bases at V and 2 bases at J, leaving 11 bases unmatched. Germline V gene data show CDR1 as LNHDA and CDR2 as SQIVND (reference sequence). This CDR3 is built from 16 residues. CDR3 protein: CASLSLIAGNTGELFF. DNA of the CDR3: TGTGCCAGCCTTAGCTTGATAGCGGGAAACACCGGGGAGCTGTTTTTT.

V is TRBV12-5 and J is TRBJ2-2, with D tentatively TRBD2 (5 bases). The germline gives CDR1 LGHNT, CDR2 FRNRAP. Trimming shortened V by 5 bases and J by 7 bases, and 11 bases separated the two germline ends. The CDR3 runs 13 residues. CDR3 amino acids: CASGTDYYGELFF. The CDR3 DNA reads TGTGCTAGTGGTACTGACTACTACGGGGAGCTGTTTTTT. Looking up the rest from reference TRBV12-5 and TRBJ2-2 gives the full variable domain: DARVTQTPRHKVTEMGQEVTMRCQPILGHNTVFWYRQTMMQGLELLAYFRNRAPLDDSGMPKDRFSAEMPDATLATLKIQPSEPRDSAVYFCASGTDYYGELFFGEGSRLTVL.

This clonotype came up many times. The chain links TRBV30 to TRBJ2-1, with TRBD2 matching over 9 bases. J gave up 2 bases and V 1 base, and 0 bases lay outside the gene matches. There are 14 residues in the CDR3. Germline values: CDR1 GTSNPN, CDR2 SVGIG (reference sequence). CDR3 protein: CAWSGLAAYNEQFF. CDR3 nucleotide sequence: TGTGCCTGGAGTGGACTAGCGGCCTACAATGAGCAGTTCTTC. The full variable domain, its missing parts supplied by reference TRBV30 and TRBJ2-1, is SQTIHQWPATLVQPVGSPLSLECTVEGTSNPNLYWYRQAAGRGLQLLFYSVGIGQISSEVPQNLSASRPQDRQFILSSKKLLLSDSGFYLCAWSGLAAYNEQFFGPGTRLTVL.

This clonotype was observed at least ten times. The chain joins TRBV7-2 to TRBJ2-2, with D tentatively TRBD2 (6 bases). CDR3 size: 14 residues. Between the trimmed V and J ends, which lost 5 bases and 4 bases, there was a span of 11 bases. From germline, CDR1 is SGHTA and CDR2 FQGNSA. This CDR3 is CASSQLASTGELFF. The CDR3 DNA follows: TGTGCCAGCAGCCAACTAGCTAGCACCGGGGAGCTGTTTTTT.

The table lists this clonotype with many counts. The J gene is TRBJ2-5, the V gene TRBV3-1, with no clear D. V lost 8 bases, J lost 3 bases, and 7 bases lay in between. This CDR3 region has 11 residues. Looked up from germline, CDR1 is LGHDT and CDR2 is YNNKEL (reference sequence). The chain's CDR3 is CASRTEETQYF. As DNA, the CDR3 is TGTGCCAGCCGGACGGAAGAGACCCAGTACTTC.

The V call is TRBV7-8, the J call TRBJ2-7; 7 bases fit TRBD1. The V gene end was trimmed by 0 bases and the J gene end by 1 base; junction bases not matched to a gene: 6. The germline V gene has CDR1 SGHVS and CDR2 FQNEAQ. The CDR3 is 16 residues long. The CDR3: CASSLAEGGASYEQYF. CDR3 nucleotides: TGTGCCAGCAGCTTAGCCGAAGGGGGCGCATCCTACGAGCAGTACTTC.

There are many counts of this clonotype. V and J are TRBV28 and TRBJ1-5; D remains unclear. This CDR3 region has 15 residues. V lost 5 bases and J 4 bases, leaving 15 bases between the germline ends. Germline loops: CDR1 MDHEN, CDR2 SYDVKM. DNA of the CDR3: TGTGCCAGCAGTCGAGGGATTAGGCAAAATCAGCCCCAGCATTTT. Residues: CASSRGIRQNQPQHF.

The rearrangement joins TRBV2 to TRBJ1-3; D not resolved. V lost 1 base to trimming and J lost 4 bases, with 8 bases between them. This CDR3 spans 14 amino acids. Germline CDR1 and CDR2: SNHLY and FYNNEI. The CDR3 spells CASSEEVPGNTIYF. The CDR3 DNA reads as TGTGCCAGCAGTGAAGAGGTCCCCGGAAACACCATATATTTT.

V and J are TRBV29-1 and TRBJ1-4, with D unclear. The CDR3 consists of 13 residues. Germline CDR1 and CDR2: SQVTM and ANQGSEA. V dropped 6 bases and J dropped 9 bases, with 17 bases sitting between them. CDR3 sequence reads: CSVPTARGKKLFF. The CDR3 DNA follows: TGCAGCGTACCGACTGCCCGGGGAAAAAAACTGTTTTTT.

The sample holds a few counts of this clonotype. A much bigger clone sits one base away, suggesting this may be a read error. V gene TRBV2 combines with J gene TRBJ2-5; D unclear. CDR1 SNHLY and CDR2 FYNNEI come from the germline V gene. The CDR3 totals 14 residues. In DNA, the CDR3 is TGTGCCAGCAGTGAGTCCGGTATACAAGGGACCCAGTACTTC. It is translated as CASSESGIQGTQYF.

CDR3 in amino acids: CASSLVEVAGYTF. The CDR3 coding sequence is TGTGCCAGCAGCTTAGTGGAAGTGGCTGGCTACACCTTC. The chain uses TRBV7-9 and TRBJ1-2; D is ambiguous. The CDR3 runs to 13 residues. The ends were cut back, 1 base at V and 7 bases at J, with 10 bases in the middle. Germline V CDR1 and CDR2: SEHNR, FQNEAQ (reference sequence).

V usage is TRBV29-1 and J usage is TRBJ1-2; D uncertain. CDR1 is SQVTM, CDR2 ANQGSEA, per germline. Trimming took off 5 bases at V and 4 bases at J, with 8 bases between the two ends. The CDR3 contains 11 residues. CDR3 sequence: CSVREGYGYTF. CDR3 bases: TGCAGCGTTCGGGAGGGCTATGGCTACACCTTC.